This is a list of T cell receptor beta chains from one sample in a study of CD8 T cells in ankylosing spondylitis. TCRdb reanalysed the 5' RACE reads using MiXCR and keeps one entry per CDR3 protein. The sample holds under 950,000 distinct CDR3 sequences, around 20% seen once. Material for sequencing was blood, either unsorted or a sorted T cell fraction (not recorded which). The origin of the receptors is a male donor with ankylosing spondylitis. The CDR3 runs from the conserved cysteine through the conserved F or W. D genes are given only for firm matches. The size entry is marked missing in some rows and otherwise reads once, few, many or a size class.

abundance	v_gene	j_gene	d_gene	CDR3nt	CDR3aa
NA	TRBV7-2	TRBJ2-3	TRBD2	TGTGCCAGCAGCTTAGCCGGGACTAGCGGGGATACGCAGTATTTT	CASSLAGTSGDTQYF
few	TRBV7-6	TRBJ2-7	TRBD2	TGTGCCAGCAGCTTAGTTAGCGGGACAAGCGAGCAGTACTTC	CASSLVSGTSEQYF
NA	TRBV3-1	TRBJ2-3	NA	TGTGCCAGCAGCCAAGATCGGCCAGTAACAGATACGCAGTATTTT	CASSQDRPVTDTQYF
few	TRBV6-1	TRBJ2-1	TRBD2	TGTGCCAGCAACATAGCGGGGGGTATCGATGAGCAGTTCTTC	CASNIAGGIDEQFF
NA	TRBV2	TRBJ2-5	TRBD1	TGTGCCACCGGGACAGGGAGGGAGACCCAGTACTTC	CATGTGRETQYF
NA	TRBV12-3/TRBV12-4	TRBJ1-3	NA	TGTGCCAGCACACCACTTGGGGCGGTGGGAAACACCATATATTTT	CASTPLGAVGNTIYF
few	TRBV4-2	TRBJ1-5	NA	TGTGCCAGCAGCCAAGGACCGGGTGAATATAGCAATCAGCCCCAGCATTTT	CASSQGPGEYSNQPQHF
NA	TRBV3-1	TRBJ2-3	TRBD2	TGTGCCAGCAGCCAAGAGGGAGCGGGGGCCACAGATACGCAGTATTTT	CASSQEGAGATDTQYF
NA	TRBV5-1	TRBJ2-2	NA	TGCGCCAGCAGCTTGTCGGGGGTTTCGAACACCGGGGAGCTGTTTTTT	CASSLSGVSNTGELFF
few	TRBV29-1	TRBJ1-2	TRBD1	TGCAGCGTTGAGACAGGGGCGGCGTATGGCTACACCTTC	CSVETGAAYGYTF
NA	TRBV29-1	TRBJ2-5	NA	TGCAGCGTTGAGGGGTTAGAGACCCAGTACTTC	CSVEGLETQYF
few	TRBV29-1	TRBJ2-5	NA	TGCAGCGTTTCACAGGGACCCGAGACCCAGTACTTC	CSVSQGPETQYF
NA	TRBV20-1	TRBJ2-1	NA	TGCAGTGCTAGTCTCAGGTACAATGAGCAGTTCTTC	CSASLRYNEQFF
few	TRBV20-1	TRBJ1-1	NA	TGCAGTGCTACGAGGACGAGGAACACTGAAGCTTTCTTT	CSATRTRNTEAFF
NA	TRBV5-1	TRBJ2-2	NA	TGCGCCAGCAGGGCTGAAGAGGGCACGAACACCGGGGAGCTGTTTTTT	CASRAEEGTNTGELFF
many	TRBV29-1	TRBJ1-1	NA	TGCAGCGTTTCCTTCACTGAAGCTTTCTTT	CSVSFTEAFF
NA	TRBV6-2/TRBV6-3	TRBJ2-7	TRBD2	TGTGCCAGCACCAAAGTAGGACTAGGTTTATCCTACGAGCAGTACTTC	CASTKVGLGLSYEQYF
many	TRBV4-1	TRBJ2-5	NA	TGCGCCAGCAGCCTTCGCCCGGGGGATATTGAGGAGACCCAGTACTTC	CASSLRPGDIEETQYF
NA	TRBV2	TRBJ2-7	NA	TGTGCCAGCAAGGGCGGGGGCATCTACGAGCAGTACTTC	CASKGGGIYEQYF
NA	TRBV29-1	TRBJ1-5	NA	TGCAGCGTTGTCTTAGGGGTAGGCAATCAGCCCCAGCATTTT	CSVVLGVGNQPQHF
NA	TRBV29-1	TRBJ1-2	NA	TGCAGCGTTGGACAGCTACTCTATGGCTACACCTTC	CSVGQLLYGYTF
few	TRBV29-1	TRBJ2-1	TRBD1	TGCAGCGCTCGCCGGGACAGGGGGGATGGTGAGCAGTTCTTC	CSARRDRGDGEQFF
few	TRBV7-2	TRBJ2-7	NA	TGTGCCAGCAGCTCTTCCGACTCCCTGGGTGAGCAGTACTTC	CASSSSDSLGEQYF
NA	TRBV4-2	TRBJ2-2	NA	TGTGCCAGCAGCCAGCCAGGTGTGTCGAGAGCTACCATACCGAACACCGGGGAGCTGTTTTTT	CASSQPGVSRATIPNTGELFF
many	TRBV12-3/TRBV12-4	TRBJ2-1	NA	TGTGCCAGCAGTTTAGGCCCCAGGAGCGTTTCCTACAATGAGCAGTTCTTC	CASSLGPRSVSYNEQFF
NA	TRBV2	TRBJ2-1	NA	TGTGCCAGCGCCACCCACAATGAGCAGTTCTTC	CASATHNEQFF
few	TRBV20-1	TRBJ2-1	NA	TGCAGTGCTAGAGATTTCGGGTTCGATGAGCAGTTCTTC	CSARDFGFDEQFF
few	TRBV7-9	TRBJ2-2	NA	TGTGCCAGCAGCTCCCGTTCTCCGGGGGTTAACACCGGGGAGCTGTTTTTT	CASSSRSPGVNTGELFF
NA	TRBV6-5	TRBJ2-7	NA	TGTGCCAGCAGTTACCAGCACGGATCCTACGAGCAGTACTTC	CASSYQHGSYEQYF
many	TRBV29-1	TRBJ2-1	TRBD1	TGCAGCGCCAGGACAGGACTGGGAAATGAGCAGTTCTTC	CSARTGLGNEQFF
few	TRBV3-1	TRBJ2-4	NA	TGTGCCAGCAGCCACCCGACACCAACCAAAAACATTCAGTACTTC	CASSHPTPTKNIQYF
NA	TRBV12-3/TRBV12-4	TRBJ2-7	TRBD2	TGTGCCAGCAGTTTAGCGGGAGGGCCTTGGCAGTACTTC	CASSLAGGPWQYF
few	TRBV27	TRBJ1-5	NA	TGTGCCAGCCATCCCGGGACACCAAGCAATCAGCCCCAGCATTTT	CASHPGTPSNQPQHF
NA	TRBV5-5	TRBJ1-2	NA	TGTGCCAGCAGCTTGGTGCCGGGGGCGGGTGGCTACACCTTC	CASSLVPGAGGYTF
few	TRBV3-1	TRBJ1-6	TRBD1	TGTGCCAGCAGCCAAGATTATGACAGGGGCCATAATTCACCCCTCCACTTT	CASSQDYDRGHNSPLHF
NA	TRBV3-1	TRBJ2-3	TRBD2	TGTGCCTGCAGTCAAGGGACTAGCGGGGGGGCCGAGGTCACAGATACGCAGTATTTT	CACSQGTSGGAEVTDTQYF
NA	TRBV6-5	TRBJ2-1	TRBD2	TGTGCCAGCAGTTACGGTAGCGGGAGGGCCAATGAGCAGTTCTTC	CASSYGSGRANEQFF
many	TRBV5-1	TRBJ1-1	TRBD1	TGCGCCAGCAGCTTGGAAGGGGGCGACCGGACTGAAGCTTTCTTT	CASSLEGGDRTEAFF
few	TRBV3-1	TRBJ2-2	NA	TGTGCCAGCAGCTTAGGGACAAGCAAAAACACCGGGGAGCTGTTTTTT	CASSLGTSKNTGELFF
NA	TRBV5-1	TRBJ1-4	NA	NA	CASSRGATGTNEKLFFF
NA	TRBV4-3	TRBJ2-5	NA	TGCGCCAGCAGCCAAGATCGGTCCCCGGCAGGGACAGAGACCCAGTACTTC	CASSQDRSPAGTETQYF
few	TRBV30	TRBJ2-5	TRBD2	TGTGCCTGGGGGACTAGCGGGGCTTTAGAGACCCAGTACTTC	CAWGTSGALETQYF
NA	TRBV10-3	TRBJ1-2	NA	TGTGCCATCAGTGAGTCAGGGTACTATGGCTACACCTTC	CAISESGYYGYTF